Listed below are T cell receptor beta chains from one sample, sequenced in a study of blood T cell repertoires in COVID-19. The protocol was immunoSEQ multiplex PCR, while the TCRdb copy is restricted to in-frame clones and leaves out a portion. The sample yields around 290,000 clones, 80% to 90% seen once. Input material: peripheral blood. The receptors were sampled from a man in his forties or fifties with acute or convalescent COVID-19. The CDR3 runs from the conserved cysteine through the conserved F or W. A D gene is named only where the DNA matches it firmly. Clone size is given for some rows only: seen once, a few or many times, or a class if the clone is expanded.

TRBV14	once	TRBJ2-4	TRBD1	TGTGCCAGCAGCCCCGGACAGGGGAAGGGAGAAAACATTCAGTACTTC	CASSPGQGKGENIQYF
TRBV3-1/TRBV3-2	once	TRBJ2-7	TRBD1	TGTGCCAGCAGCCTCAGGACAGGGGGTGTCTACGAGCAGTACTTC	CASSLRTGGVYEQYF
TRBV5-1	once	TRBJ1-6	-	TGCGCCAGCAGCTTCGGGAACAGGGACAATTCACCCCTCCACTTT	CASSFGNRDNSPLHF
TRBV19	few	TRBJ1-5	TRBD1	TGTGCCAGTGACCGACAGGGGGCGGCGAAGAGCAATCAGCCCCAGCATTTT	CASDRQGAAKSNQPQHF
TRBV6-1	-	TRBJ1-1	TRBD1	TGTGCCAGCAGACCGGGACAGGCATGGGCTGAAGCTTTCTTT	CASRPGQAWAEAFF
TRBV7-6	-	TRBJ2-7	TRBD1	TGTGCCAGCAGCCCTCTAGCCGGGACAGGGTCCTACGAGCAGTACTTC	CASSPLAGTGSYEQYF
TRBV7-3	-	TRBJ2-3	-	TGTGCCAGCGGGGGGGCCGGGACAGATACGCAGTATTTT	CASGGAGTDTQYF
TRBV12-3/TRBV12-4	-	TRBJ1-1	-	TGTGCCAGCACCCCGACGGGAAGGACTGAAGCTTTCTTT	CASTPTGRTEAFF
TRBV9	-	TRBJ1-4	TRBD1	TGTGCCAGCAAACCCGGGACAGGGCTTGAAAAACTGTTTTTT	CASKPGTGLEKLFF
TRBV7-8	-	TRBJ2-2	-	TGTGCCAGCAGCTTAGCGGGGGGGCACACCGGGGAGCTGTTTTTT	CASSLAGGHTGELFF
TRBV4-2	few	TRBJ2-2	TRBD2	TGTGCCAGCAGCCCTAGCGGGGCGATCACCGGGGAGCTGTTTTTT	CASSPSGAITGELFF
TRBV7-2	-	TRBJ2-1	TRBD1	TGTGCCAGCAGCGGGGACAGGGGTACCTACAATGAGCAGTTCTTC	CASSGDRGTYNEQFF
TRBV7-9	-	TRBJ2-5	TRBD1	TGTGCCAGCAGCCCCGGACAGGGGACGAAAGAGACCCAGTACTTC	CASSPGQGTKETQYF
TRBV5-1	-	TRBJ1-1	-	TGCGCCAGCAGCGTGGGCCTTACGGGGACTGAAGCTTTCTTT	CASSVGLTGTEAFF
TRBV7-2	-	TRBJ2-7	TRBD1	TGTGCCAGCAGCTTCCAAGGAGGGGGGACAGGGGTTGAGCAGTACTTC	CASSFQGGGTGVEQYF
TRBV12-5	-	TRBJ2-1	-	TGTGCTAGTGGTTTGGGGGGGGCCTACAATGAGCAGTTCTTC	CASGLGGAYNEQFF
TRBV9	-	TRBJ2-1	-	TGTGCCAGCAGCCCACAGGGCGACGCCTACAATGAGCAGTTCTTC	CASSPQGDAYNEQFF
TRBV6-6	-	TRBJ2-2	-	TGTGCCAGCAGTTACCTTAGCCCAAACACCGGGGAGCTGTTTTTT	CASSYLSPNTGELFF
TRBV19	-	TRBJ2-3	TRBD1	TGTGCCAGTAGCCTTGACCCAATAACCGGGACAGGGGGGACAGATACGCAGTATTTT	CASSLDPITGTGGTDTQYF
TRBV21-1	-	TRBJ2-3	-	TGTGCCAGCAGCCCTCCGCCGGGCAGGGGGGATACAGATACGCAGTATTTT	CASSPPPGRGDTDTQYF
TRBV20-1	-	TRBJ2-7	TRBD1	TGCAGTGCTAGTAATGGCGGGACAGGGACCTACGAGCAGTACTTC	CSASNGGTGTYEQYF
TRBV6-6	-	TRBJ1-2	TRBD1	TGTGCCAGCAGTCGCCGCCGGGACAGGGGCGCGGGACCCTATGGCTACACCTTC	CASSRRRDRGAGPYGYTF
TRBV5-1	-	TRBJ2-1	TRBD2	TGCGCCAGCAGCTTTATAGCGGGGGGATACTACAATGAGCAGTTCTTC	CASSFIAGGYYNEQFF
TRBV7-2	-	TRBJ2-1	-	TGTGCCAGCAGCTTAGTAGACTGGGAGCAGTTCTTC	CASSLVDWEQFF
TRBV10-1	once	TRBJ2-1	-	TGCGCCAGCAGCAACAGGGTAACCTACAATGAGCAGTTCTTC	CASSNRVTYNEQFF